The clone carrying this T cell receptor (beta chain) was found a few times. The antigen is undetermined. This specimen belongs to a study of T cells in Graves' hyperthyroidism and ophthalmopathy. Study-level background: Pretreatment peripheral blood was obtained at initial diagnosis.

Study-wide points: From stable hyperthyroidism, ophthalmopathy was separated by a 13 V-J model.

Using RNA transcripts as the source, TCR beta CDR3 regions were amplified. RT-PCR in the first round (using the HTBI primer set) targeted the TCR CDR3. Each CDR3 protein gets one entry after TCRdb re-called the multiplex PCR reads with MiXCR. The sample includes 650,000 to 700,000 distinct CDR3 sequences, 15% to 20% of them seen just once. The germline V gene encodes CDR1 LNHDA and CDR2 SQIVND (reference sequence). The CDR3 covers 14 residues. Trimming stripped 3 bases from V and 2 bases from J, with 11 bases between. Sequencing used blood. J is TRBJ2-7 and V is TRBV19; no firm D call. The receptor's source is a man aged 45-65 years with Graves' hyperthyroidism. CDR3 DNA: TGTGCCAGTAGTATGTTTCCGGGCCCCTACGAGCAGTACTTC. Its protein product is CASSMFPGPYEQYF.